A selection of T cell receptor beta chains follows, all from one sample in a study of cytomegalovirus exposure and HLA in healthy donors. TCRdb keeps only in-frame clones here, not all; method: immunoSEQ multiplex PCR. Altogether some 140,000 clones are present, roughly three quarters being singletons, with the ten largest covering around 2%. The specimen sequenced was PBMCs. The receptors were gathered from a man between 25 and 39 years old in good health and CMV-seronegative. Each CDR3 is given with its conserved first and last residue. The D gene is left open where the match is weak. Clone sizes are given selectively: once, few, many, or a class where the clone is expanded.

clone_size	v_call	d_call	j_call	cdr3_nt	cdr3_aa
once	TRBV21-1	NA	TRBJ2-7	TGTGCCAGCAGCAAAAGTGAGGGCACCTACGAGCAGTACTTC	CASSKSEGTYEQYF
NA	TRBV27	TRBD2	TRBJ2-7	TGTGCCAGCAGTTTATATGGGACTAGCGGGCGCGACTCCTACGAGCAGTACTTC	CASSLYGTSGRDSYEQYF
NA	TRBV15	TRBD2	TRBJ2-3	TGTGCCACCAGCAGAGACGGGACTAGCCTTTCCCTAGGCACAGATACGCAGTATTTT	CATSRDGTSLSLGTDTQYF
NA	TRBV25-1	NA	TRBJ1-5	TGTGCCAGCAGTGAAGGCGGTAGCAATCAGCCCCAGCATTTT	CASSEGGSNQPQHF
NA	TRBV15	NA	TRBJ2-5	TGTGCCACCAGCAGTACAGGCGGATCCCAAGAGACCCAGTACTTC	CATSSTGGSQETQYF
few	TRBV27	TRBD2	TRBJ2-5	TGTGCCAGCCGACAACCCTCTAGCGGGCAACAAGAGACCCAGTACTTC	CASRQPSSGQQETQYF
NA	TRBV9	TRBD1	TRBJ2-1	TGTGCCAGCAGCGTAGGACAGGGCTCCTACAATGAGCAGTTCTTC	CASSVGQGSYNEQFF
NA	TRBV7-2	NA	TRBJ2-1	TGTGCCAGCAACCCCTACGAGTTGGATGAGCAGTTCTTC	CASNPYELDEQFF
NA	TRBV6-5	NA	TRBJ2-1	TGTGCCAGCAGTTACTCGAGTAGCCCCTACTACAATGAGCAGTTCTTC	CASSYSSSPYYNEQFF
few	TRBV9	NA	TRBJ2-7	TGTGCCAGCAGCGTGGACGGGAGTTACGAGCAGTACTTC	CASSVDGSYEQYF
NA	TRBV28	TRBD2	TRBJ2-5	TGTGCCAGCAGCCCAACTAGCGGGAGGCACCAAGAGACCCAGTACTTC	CASSPTSGRHQETQYF
NA	TRBV28	NA	TRBJ2-7	TGTGCCAGCAGTTTGCCCCGTGCGGCTGAGCAGTACTTC	CASSLPRAAEQYF
NA	TRBV5-6	NA	TRBJ1-2	TGTGCCAGCAGCTTGGCCGTCAGTAACTATGGCTACACCTTC	CASSLAVSNYGYTF
NA	TRBV11-2	TRBD1	TRBJ2-5	TGTGCCAGCAGCTTAGCGACAGGGTCGGGGGAGACCCAGTACTTC	CASSLATGSGETQYF
NA	TRBV11-2	TRBD1	TRBJ1-4	TGTGCCAGCAGCTTAGTGCAGGGGGGTGAAAAACTGTTTTTT	CASSLVQGGEKLFF
NA	TRBV27	NA	TRBJ2-1	TGTGCCAGCACGAAGGCGGGACAGCGATACAATGAGCAGTTCTTC	CASTKAGQRYNEQFF
NA	TRBV5-4	TRBD1	TRBJ2-2	TGTGCCAGCAGCTTGGCGCAGGGGGTCGCCGGGGAGCTGTTTTTT	CASSLAQGVAGELFF
NA	TRBV2	NA	TRBJ2-7	TGTGCCAGCACTCTCACCCAGGGCGAGCAGTACTTC	CASTLTQGEQYF
NA	TRBV5-6	NA	TRBJ2-7	TGTGCCAGCAGCTTGGTTCGGAGGTCCTACGAGCAGTACTTC	CASSLVRRSYEQYF
NA	TRBV5-1	TRBD1	TRBJ2-2	TGCGCCAGCAACAAACAAACAGGGGTCCCCGGGGAGCTGTTTTTT	CASNKQTGVPGELFF
NA	TRBV7-9	NA	TRBJ2-2	TGTGCCAGCAGCTTAGATGCAGGGGACACCGGGGAGCTGTTTTTT	CASSLDAGDTGELFF
NA	TRBV6-1	NA	TRBJ2-3	TGTGCCAGCAGTGTGGGGACTTCTGGGGGTACGCAGTATTTT	CASSVGTSGGTQYF
few	TRBV9	NA	TRBJ2-1	TGTGCCAGCAGCGCCCCGCCCGGCTCCTACAATGAGCAGTTCTTC	CASSAPPGSYNEQFF
NA	TRBV5-1	NA	TRBJ2-5	TGCGCCAGCAGCTTGTCTGGGGGCGAAATGGGGGAGACCCAGTACTTC	CASSLSGGEMGETQYF
NA	TRBV7-3	TRBD2	TRBJ2-7	TGTGCCAGCAGCCTGGGGACTAGCGGGACCTACGAGCAGTACTTC	CASSLGTSGTYEQYF
NA	TRBV9	NA	TRBJ1-3	TGTGCCAGCAGCGTCCGAGAGGAGGGTACGGCTGGAAACACCATATATTTT	CASSVREEGTAGNTIYF
NA	TRBV2	TRBD2	TRBJ2-1	TGTGCCAGCAGCGATCTAGCGGGAGGCCCAGACAATGAGCAGTTCTTC	CASSDLAGGPDNEQFF
NA	TRBV6-1	TRBD2	TRBJ2-7	TGTGCCAGCAGCACGGGACTAGCGGGAACTGACGAGCAGTACTTC	CASSTGLAGTDEQYF
NA	TRBV5-1	TRBD2	TRBJ2-3	TGCGCCAGCAGCTCCAGGACTAGCGGCTTCACAGATACGCAGTATTTT	CASSSRTSGFTDTQYF
NA	TRBV6-1	NA	TRBJ2-7	TGTGCCAGCAGTAGGGACACCGGCTACGAGCAGTACTTC	CASSRDTGYEQYF